The 32 T cell receptor beta chains below were found in one sample sequenced in a study of blood T cell repertoires in COVID-19. This table comes from immunoSEQ multiplex PCR, and its TCRdb copy is limited to in-frame clones, with some not included. The table has some 180,000 clones, roughly 76% seen once. Sequenced sample: peripheral blood. The receptors shown here come from a woman in her 50s with active or convalescent COVID-19.

The V call is TRBV4-3, the J call TRBJ1-4; D possibly corresponds to TRBD1 (6 bases). V dropped 0 bases and J dropped 4 bases, with 12 bases sitting between them. This CDR3 contains 16 residues. CDR1 and CDR2 from the germline V gene are LGHNA and YSLEER. The CDR3 nucleotides read TGCGCCAGCAGCCAAGAAAGAGGACAGAATAATGAAAAACTGTTTTTT. It specifies CASSQERGQNNEKLFF.

This clone was detected a few times. This chain links TRBV11-1 with TRBJ1-2; 7 nucleotides match TRBD1. The CDR3 consists of 13 residues. The germline V gene encodes CDR1 SGHAT and CDR2 FQDESV (reference sequence). The junction had 9 bases not matched to a gene; V was cut back by 6 bases and J by 8 bases. The CDR3 sequence: CASRPTGVSGYTF. The CDR3 DNA reads as TGTGCCAGCAGGCCTACAGGGGTTAGCGGCTACACCTTC.

The rearrangement uses TRBV2 and TRBJ1-2; TRBD1 matches 7 bases. There are 13 residues in the CDR3. Losses at the gene ends were 4 bases for V and 4 bases for J; bases not matched to a gene: 3. Germline CDR1 and CDR2: SNHLY and FYNNEI. In nucleotides, the CDR3 is TGTGCCAGCAGTGGATCAGGGGGCTATGGCTACACCTTC. Protein sequence: CASSGSGGYGYTF.

The chain couples TRBV7-3 to TRBJ2-5; 8 bases match TRBD2. The V segment lost 5 bases and the J segment 1 base; nucleotides outside the gene matches: 3. This CDR3 region has 14 residues. Germline assignment: CDR1 SGHTA and CDR2 FQGTGA. The DNA of the CDR3 is TGTGCCAGCAGCGCCGCGGGGGGCCAAGAGACCCAGTACTTC. The encoded protein is CASSAAGGQETQYF.

The chain couples TRBV27 to TRBJ2-4; the D gene is possibly TRBD2 (7 bases). The CDR3 extends over 21 amino acids. In germline, CDR1 is MNHEY, CDR2 SMNVEV (reference sequence). V shed 2 bases and J shed 1 base, with 27 bases lying between them. In nucleotides, the CDR3 is TGTGCCAGCAGTTTAAGGGTTGGAATCAGGGGAGGGTTGTCGGCCAAAAACATTCAGTACTTC. Protein: CASSLRVGIRGGLSAKNIQYF.

The V call is TRBV30, the J call TRBJ1-1, with 7 bases aligning to TRBD1. Germline lookup yields CDR1 GTSNPN and CDR2 SVGIG (reference sequence). V gave up 3 bases and J gave up 1 base; unmatched junction bases: 5. The CDR3 is 14 amino acids. Here the CDR3 DNA reads TGTGCCTGGAGCACCGGGACAGCGAACACTGAAGCTTTCTTT. It encodes CAWSTGTANTEAFF.

CDR3 sequence: CASSPTRLNRRFF. For the CDR3, the DNA is TGTGCCAGCAGTCCCACGCGACTAAACCGACGGTTCTTC. This sequence joins TRBV28 and TRBJ2-1; possible D gene TRBD2, 5 bases. Germline V gives CDR1 MDHEN, CDR2 SYDVKM. The V end lost 5 bases, the J end lost 15 bases, and 20 bases lay between the germline ends. The CDR3 runs 13 residues.

This clone was recorded only once. The V and J genes are TRBV27 and TRBJ2-1, with a possible D match to TRBD1 (5 bases). Germline loops: CDR1 MNHEY, CDR2 SMNVEV (reference sequence). The CDR3 runs 16 residues. V was clipped by 1 base and J by 0 bases, with 10 bases between them. CDR3: CASSLLPRVSYNEQFF. CDR3 nucleotide sequence: TGTGCCAGCAGTTTATTACCCAGGGTCTCCTACAATGAGCAGTTCTTC.

This clone was observed many times. The chain is built from TRBV7-3 and TRBJ1-1, with D perhaps matching TRBD1 (5 bases). Trimming pared 6 bases from V and 1 base from J, leaving 12 bases between. The CDR3 length is 14 residues. The germline V gene encodes CDR1 SGHTA and CDR2 FQGTGA. The CDR3 nucleotides are TGTGCCAGCAGTTCCGGACACCAGAACACTGAAGCTTTCTTT. Its protein is CASSSGHQNTEAFF.

The chain joins TRBV4-1 to TRBJ2-1, with a weak D call TRBD2 (5 bases). CDR3 length: 19 amino acids. The V end lost 0 bases, the J end lost 1 base, and 19 bases lay between the germline ends. Per the germline V gene, CDR1 is MGHRA and CDR2 is YSYEKL. DNA of the CDR3: TGCGCCAGCAGCCAAGAAGCGGCGCAGGTTGGTCGTTCCTACAATGAGCAGTTCTTC. Protein sequence: CASSQEAAQVGRSYNEQFF.

The chain links TRBV19 to TRBJ2-1; TRBD2 might be the D (6 bases). The V and J ends lost 3 bases and 8 bases respectively, with 14 bases between them. The germline gives CDR1 LNHDA, CDR2 SQIVND (reference sequence). The CDR3 is 14 residues long. CDR3 protein: CASSMGRDWDEQFF. The CDR3 DNA is TGTGCCAGTAGTATGGGGCGGGATTGGGATGAGCAGTTCTTC.

The rearrangement uses TRBV9 and TRBJ1-3; D not resolved. V dropped 0 bases and J dropped 4 bases, with 5 bases sitting between them. The CDR3 is 13 residues long. Germline V gene data show CDR1 as SGDLS and CDR2 as YYNGEE. The CDR3 region is CASSVGQGNTIYF. DNA for the CDR3: TGTGCCAGCAGCGTAGGCCAGGGAAACACCATATATTTT.

The rearrangement links TRBV29-1 to TRBJ2-1, with D perhaps matching TRBD1 (6 bases). CDR1 is SQVTM, CDR2 ANQGSEA, per germline. This CDR3 comprises 11 residues. The V end was cut by 7 bases, the J end by 6 bases, with 10 bases between. CDR3 protein: CSGETGNEQFF. Here the CDR3 DNA reads TGCAGCGGGGAGACAGGCAATGAGCAGTTCTTC.

The rearrangement uses TRBV6-5 and TRBJ1-4; 7 bases are shared with TRBD1. CDR3 size: 15 residues. Germline V gene lookup returns CDR1 MNHEY and CDR2 SVGAGI. V lost 7 bases and J lost 5; bases outside the gene matches: 10. This chain's CDR3 is CASINPGQMNEKLFF. The CDR3 nucleotides are TGTGCCAGCATCAATCCGGGACAGATGAATGAAAAACTGTTTTTT.

The J gene is TRBJ2-7, the V gene TRBV6-2 or TRBV6-3, with 7 positions matching TRBD1. Germline V gene lookup returns CDR1 MNHEY and CDR2 SVGEGT. The CDR3 consists of 14 residues. The V segment lost 2 bases and the J segment 5 bases; nucleotides outside the gene matches: 6. This CDR3 reads CASSYPGQVDEQYF. DNA for the CDR3: TGTGCCAGCAGTTACCCCGGACAGGTAGACGAGCAGTACTTC.

The CDR3 here is CASSLHRDGEQFF. The CDR3 nucleotides read TGTGCCAGCAGTTTACACAGGGACGGTGAGCAGTTCTTC. The chain recombines TRBV12-3 or TRBV12-4 with TRBJ2-1; maybe TRBD1 (6 bases). CDR3 length equals 13 residues. V was clipped by 2 bases and J by 9 bases, with 11 bases between them.

This clone was detected once. The chain joins TRBV9 to TRBJ1-3; D is unresolved. CDR3 length: 17 amino acids. Between the trimmed V and J ends, which lost 6 bases and 0 bases, there was a span of 19 bases. Looked up from germline, CDR1 is SGDLS and CDR2 is YYNGEE. Here the CDR3 reads CASTLGAVYGSGNTIYF. CDR3 coding DNA: TGTGCCAGCACCCTAGGAGCAGTTTACGGCTCTGGAAACACCATATATTTT.

The rearrangement links TRBV2 to TRBJ2-3, with 8 bases that match TRBD2. Looked up from germline, CDR1 is SNHLY and CDR2 is FYNNEI. The V gene end was trimmed by 4 bases and the J gene end by 1 base; junction bases not matched to a gene: 13. The CDR3 consists of 18 residues. The CDR3, as DNA: TGTGCCAGCAGTGTCACAACCCCGGGACTAGGAGGCACAGATACGCAGTATTTT. As protein: CASSVTTPGLGGTDTQYF.

The chain couples TRBV4-2 to TRBJ2-7, with 10 nucleotides matching TRBD2. Germline trimming cut 0 bases from V and 2 bases from J; bases unmatched to any gene: 1. Germline CDR1 and CDR2: LGHNA and YNFKEQ. This CDR3 comprises 15 residues. For the CDR3, the DNA is TGTGCCAGCAGCCAAGAACTAGCGGGGACCTACGAGCAGTACTTC. This codes for CASSQELAGTYEQYF.

This clone showed up many times. The J gene is TRBJ2-5, the V gene TRBV9; a weak D match, TRBD1 (6 bases). CDR3 length: 13 residues. V was clipped by 2 bases and J by 5 bases, with 10 bases between them. Germline V gene lookup returns CDR1 SGDLS and CDR2 YYNGEE. The CDR3 region is CASSVTGYETQYF. The CDR3 DNA follows: TGTGCCAGCAGCGTTACAGGGTATGAGACCCAGTACTTC.

The chain joins TRBV7-3 to TRBJ2-1; 8 bases fit TRBD2. Trimming at V came to 4 bases and at J to 0 bases, leaving 5 bases not matched to a gene. This CDR3 region has 16 residues. The germline gives CDR1 SGHTA, CDR2 FQGTGA. DNA of the CDR3: TGTGCCAGCAGCTCCTCGGGAGGGGACTCCTACAATGAGCAGTTCTTC. Translated, it gives CASSSSGGDSYNEQFF.

The CDR3 nucleotides read TGTGCCTGGAGTCGGGGACAGGGCCAGGCTAATGAAAAACTGTTTTTT. This translates into CAWSRGQGQANEKLFF. This chain links TRBV30 with TRBJ1-4; 9 bases agree with TRBD1. V shed 2 bases and J 3 bases; nucleotides not matched to a gene: 7. CDR3 length: 16 residues. CDR1 and CDR2 from the germline V gene are GTSNPN and SVGIG (reference sequence). The whole variable domain, filled in from reference TRBV30 and TRBJ1-4, reads SQTIHQWPATLVQPVGSPLSLECTVEGTSNPNLYWYRQAAGRGLQLLFYSVGIGQISSEVPQNLSASRPQDRQFILSSKKLLLSDSGFYLCAWSRGQGQANEKLFFGSGTQLSVL.

V and J are TRBV20-1 and TRBJ1-2; D perhaps matches TRBD1 (6 bases). In germline, CDR1 is DFQATT, CDR2 SNEGSKA (reference sequence). The ends were cut back, 3 bases at V and 0 bases at J, with 17 bases in the middle. This CDR3 region has 16 residues. The CDR3 protein is CSASRGGQGTNYGYTF. The CDR3 nucleotides are TGCAGTGCTAGTCGCGGCGGGCAGGGGACTAACTATGGCTACACCTTC.

In this sample, this clone turned up many times. The DNA for the CDR3 is TGTGCCTCCCCGCGGGGGAACACTGAAGCTTTCTTT. Translating gives CASPRGNTEAFF. The V call is TRBV6-5, the J call TRBJ1-1; D not resolved. This CDR3 has 12 residues. V was trimmed by 11 bases and J by 1 base, leaving 11 bases between them. The germline V gene encodes CDR1 MNHEY and CDR2 SVGAGI.

The chain recombines TRBV28 with TRBJ2-1, with 8 bases that match TRBD2. Germline values: CDR1 MDHEN, CDR2 SYDVKM. The CDR3 has 14 amino acids. V shed 6 bases, J shed 4 bases, and the junction held 5 bases outside the gene matches. CDR3: CASRQAGVYNEQFF. In DNA form, the CDR3 reads TGTGCCAGCAGGCAAGCGGGAGTTTACAATGAGCAGTTCTTC.

The genes are TRBV5-1 and TRBJ2-1; 10 nucleotides line up with TRBD1. From germline, CDR1 is SGHRS and CDR2 YFSETQ. With V trimmed by 2 bases and J by 5 bases, 1 base remained unmatched. The CDR3 runs 14 residues. The CDR3 is CASSFGTGDNEQFF. CDR3 sequence (DNA): TGCGCCAGCAGCTTCGGGACAGGGGACAATGAGCAGTTCTTC. Variable domain in full (rest from reference TRBV5-1 and TRBJ2-1): KAGVTQTPRYLIKTRGQQVTLSCSPISGHRSVSWYQQTPGQGLQFLFEYFSETQRNKGNFPGRFSGRQFSNSRSEMNVSTLELGDSALYLCASSFGTGDNEQFFGPGTRLTVL.

Turning to this clone: At the DNA level, this CDR3 is encoded by other sequences in the same sample as well. J is TRBJ1-2 and V is TRBV19, with D maybe TRBD1 (5 bases). This CDR3 has 14 residues. V lost 1 base, J lost 5 bases, and 11 bases lay in between. Germline CDR1 and CDR2: LNHDA and SQIVND (reference sequence). The CDR3: CASSIARTNYGYTF. In DNA, the CDR3 is TGTGCCAGTAGTATAGCTCGGACAAATTATGGCTACACCTTC.

This CDR3 is CAISEPGQGTTGELFF. The CDR3 DNA follows: TGTGCCATCAGTGAACCGGGACAGGGGACCACCGGGGAGCTGTTTTTT. V is TRBV10-3 and J is TRBJ2-2; 10 positions agree with TRBD1. Germline CDR1 ENHRY, CDR2 SYGVKD. The J segment lost 4 bases and the V segment lost 3 bases, leaving 5 bases of the junction unmatched. This CDR3 is built from 16 residues.

The rearrangement links TRBV18 to TRBJ2-1; D not resolved. Germline V CDR1 and CDR2: KGHSH, LQKENI. The germline V and J ends were trimmed by 2 bases and 5 bases, with 7 bases remaining between them. The CDR3 has 13 residues. DNA of the CDR3: TGTGCCAGCTCACCATTCAGAAACAATGAGCAGTTCTTC. Encoded protein: CASSPFRNNEQFF.

This clone was counted between two and nine times. This chain uses TRBV30 with TRBJ1-6, with D possibly being TRBD1 (6 bases). This CDR3 is 14 amino acids long. Germline V gives CDR1 GTSNPN, CDR2 SVGIG (reference sequence). V was clipped by 2 bases and J by 5 bases, with 10 bases between them. The CDR3 sequence: CAWSTGWNNSPLHF. In DNA, the CDR3 is TGTGCCTGGAGTACAGGGTGGAATAATTCACCCCTCCACTTT.

The chain links TRBV4-3 to TRBJ2-2; TRBD2 is a possible D gene (6 bases). The CDR3 contains 15 residues. Germline V gene data show CDR1 as LGHNA and CDR2 as YSLEER. The V end lost 2 bases, the J end lost 3 bases, and 10 bases lay between the germline ends. Here the CDR3 reads CASSQQTGDTGELFF. CDR3 DNA sequence: TGCGCCAGCAGCCAACAGACGGGGGACACCGGGGAGCTGTTTTTT.

V is TRBV29-1 and J is TRBJ2-6; D is unclear. Germline V gene data show CDR1 as SQVTM and CDR2 as ANQGSEA. The V end lost 1 base, the J end lost 0 bases, and 4 bases lay between the germline ends. The CDR3 is 14 amino acids. In DNA, the CDR3 is TGCAGCGTTGAAGTCAGCTCTGGGGCCAACGTCCTGACTTTC. Its protein product is CSVEVSSGANVLTF.